The 13 T cell receptor beta chains below come from one sample, sequenced in a study of tumor-infiltrating lymphocytes in primary liver carcinoma. The researchers produced TCR beta cDNA from around 0.5 ug total RNA with a constant-region primer. Slightly modified ARM-PCR with three nested multiplex PCR rounds yielded TCR beta libraries. TRBV1-TRBV30 forward primers and a C-beta reverse primer were used in the first two PCR rounds, which each ran for about 11 cycles. TCRdb reprocessed the multiplex PCR reads with MiXCR, giving one entry per CDR3 protein. The sample has fewer than 350,000 distinct CDR3 sequences, 55% to 65% seen once. Unsorted whole blood supplied the blood RNA, and germline DNA was isolated too. Sequenced material: peripheral blood. These receptors all stem from a man in his forties or fifties with primary liver carcinoma and hepatitis B virus infection.

In the case of this clonotype: A single base separates this from a much larger clone, so it may be a read error. The CDR3 does not close with the conserved phenylalanine or tryptophan, likely indicating a read error. This chain uses TRBV6-2 or TRBV6-3 with TRBJ2-1; 9 bases are shared with TRBD2. This CDR3 contains 16 residues. The ends lost 0 bases at V and 6 bases at J; junction bases unmatched: 6. Germline V lookup: CDR1 MNHEY, CDR2 SVGEGT. DNA of the CDR3: TGTGCCAGCAGTTACTCTAGCGGGAGAGTTAGCAATGAGCAGTTCTAC. Amino acid sequence: CASSYSSGRVSNEQFY.

The chain is built from TRBV30 and TRBJ2-5, with 9 bases that match TRBD1. J was trimmed by 5 bases and V by 3 bases; bases with no gene match: 10. Germline lookup yields CDR1 GTSNPN and CDR2 SVGIG (reference sequence). The CDR3 consists of 15 residues. The CDR3 DNA reads as TGTGCCTGGAGGGGCGGGACAGGGTTAGGGGAGACCCAGTACTTC. This encodes CAWRGGTGLGETQYF.

In its sample, this clonotype was seen once. The rearrangement uses TRBV6-5 and TRBJ2-7, with D possibly TRBD1 on 5 matching bases. The V end lost 6 bases, the J end lost 9 bases, and 15 bases lay between the germline ends. Germline CDR1 MNHEY, CDR2 SVGAGI. The CDR3 totals 12 residues. CDR3 nucleotide sequence: TGTGCCAGCAGCCATGGAGTGCAGGGGCAGTACTTC. The encoded protein is CASSHGVQGQYF.

Only a few counts were recorded for this clonotype. The gene calls are TRBV6-5 and TRBJ1-1; 7 bases match TRBD1. Germline CDR1 reads MNHEY; CDR2 reads SVGAGI. CDR3 size: 16 residues. The V and J ends lost 6 bases and 5 bases, in that order; junction bases with no gene match: 15. CDR3 DNA sequence: TGTGCCAGCAGCCTCAACCTTTACAGGGGCCGTACTGAAGCTTTCTTT. It codes for CASSLNLYRGRTEAFF.

Turning to this clonotype: Its ends do not fully match the called genes, so a read error is possible. The genes are TRBV10-1 and TRBJ2-2; TRBD2 agrees at 12 bases. This CDR3 spans 15 amino acids. The germline V gene encodes CDR1 WNHNN and CDR2 SYGVQD (reference sequence). The CDR3, as DNA: TGCGCCAGCAGTGAGGGACTAGCGGGAACCGGGGAGCTGTGTTTT. Its translation: CASSEGLAGTGELCF.

For this clonotype: A much bigger clone sits one base away, suggesting this may be a read error. This rearrangement joins TRBV6-2 or TRBV6-3 to TRBJ2-7; 7 bases align to TRBD2. This CDR3 contains 16 residues. The germline V gene has CDR1 MNHEY and CDR2 SVGEGT. The CDR3 DNA reads as TGTGCCAGCAGTTACGGGAGCGCGGGAGATGGGGACGAGCAGTGCTTC. This codes for CASSYGSAGDGDEQCF.

This clonotype was seen a few times. One end of the junction fails to match germline, which may point to a read error. The V call is TRBV11-2, the J call TRBJ2-3; D may be TRBD2 (6 bases). The length of the CDR3 is 15 residues. CDR1 and CDR2 from the germline V gene are SGHAT and FQNNGV. CDR3 sequence: CANSSILARTYTQYF. The CDR3 DNA follows: TGTGCCAACAGCTCCATACTAGCTCGCACATATACGCAGTATTTT.

This clonotype was seen a single time. This may be a read error: a much more frequent sequence differs by one nucleotide. The chain couples TRBV4-2 to TRBJ1-5, with D maybe TRBD1 (5 bases). This CDR3 region has 14 residues. The V gene lost 7 bases and the J gene lost 6 bases, with 16 bases spanning the gap. The germline gives CDR1 LGHNA, CDR2 YNFKEQ. As DNA, the CDR3 is TGTGCCAGCATCCTGCTAGAGGGGCCTCAGCCCCAGCATTTT. It yields the protein CASILLEGPQPQHF.

The V and J genes are TRBV5-1 and TRBJ2-3, with TRBD1 identical over 7 bases. This CDR3 region has 14 residues. The V gene's germline CDR1 is SGHRS and CDR2 YFSETQ. With 4 bases clipped from V and 7 bases from J, the junction kept 9 bases outside the gene matches. The CDR3 bases are TGCGCCAGCAGCATTGGGACAGCTACAAATACGCAGTATTTT. Residues: CASSIGTATNTQYF.

Of note for this clonotype: A read error may explain this, as a much larger clone is one base away. The V gene is TRBV4-3, the J gene TRBJ2-1; 7 positions agree with TRBD2. The CDR3 length is 16 residues. Germline CDR1 LGHNA, CDR2 YSLEER. This chain's CDR3 is CASSQGEGGPYYEQFF. The CDR3 DNA sequence: TGCGCCAGCAGCCAAGGGGAGGGAGGTCCCTACTATGAGCAGTTCTTC.

The chain employs TRBV24-1 and TRBJ2-3, with 9 bases lining up with TRBD2. CDR3 length equals 15 residues. V shed 2 bases, J shed 1 base, and the junction held 0 bases outside the gene matches. From germline, CDR1 is KGHDR and CDR2 SFDVKD. The CDR3: CATSDWTSGTDTQYF. The CDR3 DNA follows: TGTGCCACCAGTGATTGGACTAGCGGCACAGATACGCAGTATTTT.

The chain uses TRBV5-1 and TRBJ1-1; D gene ambiguous. The ends were cut back, 3 bases at V and 0 bases at J, with 15 bases in the middle. Germline CDR1 reads SGHRS; CDR2 reads YFSETQ. The CDR3 consists of 16 residues. This CDR3 is CASSSGPRDLNTEAFF. CDR3 sequence (DNA): TGCGCCAGCAGCTCAGGTCCCCGAGACCTGAACACTGAAGCTTTCTTT.

Concerning this clonotype: This could be a read error, since a much larger clone is one nucleotide away. The chain's CDR3 is CANSLVGMNTEAFF. Here the CDR3 DNA reads TGTGCCAACAGCTTGGTTGGCATGAACACTGAAGCTTTCTTT. The V call is TRBV5-4, the J call TRBJ1-1; no definite D call. The CDR3 runs to 14 residues. The germline V gene has CDR1 SGHNT and CDR2 YYREEE (reference sequence).